A selection of T cell receptor beta chains follows, all from one sample in a study of cytomegalovirus exposure and HLA in healthy donors. TCRdb keeps only in-frame clones here, not all; method: immunoSEQ multiplex PCR. The table includes roughly 120,000 clones, about 90% detected once. The sample taken for sequencing was PBMCs. These receptor sequences come from a woman aged 18 to 35 in good health and CMV-seronegative. CDR3s include the opening cysteine and the closing phenylalanine or tryptophan. Fields, in order: V gene, J gene, clone size, D gene, CDR3 DNA, CDR3 protein. A D gene is named only where the DNA matches it firmly. Expanded clones are given a class, and other clones once, few, many or no size at all.

TRBV7-9	TRBJ2-1	-	-	TGTGCCAGCAGCTTAGTACTAGAGTCTGAGCAGTTCTTC	CASSLVLESEQFF
TRBV9	TRBJ1-2	-	-	TGTGCCAGCAGCCCGCCGCAGGGTGTTGGATACACCTTC	CASSPPQGVGYTF
TRBV28	TRBJ1-2	-	-	TGTGCCAGCGAAGGGGGTGGCTACACCTTC	CASEGGGYTF
TRBV4-3	TRBJ2-7	few	TRBD2	TGCGCCAGCAGCCAAGTAGCGGGAGTGGGCTACGAGCAGTACTTC	CASSQVAGVGYEQYF
TRBV13	TRBJ1-2	-	-	TGTGCCAGCAGCATCCTACGGGGTTCTCCTAACTATGGCTACACCTTC	CASSILRGSPNYGYTF
TRBV29-1	TRBJ2-2	-	-	TGCAGCGTTGATAACGGCGGGGAGCTGTTTTTT	CSVDNGGELFF
TRBV21-1	TRBJ1-1	-	-	TGTGCCAGCAGCCCTCCACGGACGGACAGGGGTTTGGAAGCTTTCTTT	CASSPPRTDRGLEAFF
TRBV6-5	TRBJ1-2	-	-	TGTGCCAGCAGTTACGTCACAGGGTGGACCTATGGCTACACCTTC	CASSYVTGWTYGYTF
TRBV7-2	TRBJ2-5	-	TRBD1	TGTGCCAGCAGCTCCCCACCGGACAGGGAAGAGACCCAGTACTTC	CASSSPPDREETQYF
TRBV29-1	TRBJ2-1	-	TRBD2	TGCAGCGTTGAAGATGGTCGGGGGGGCTTCTACAATGAGCAGTTCTTC	CSVEDGRGGFYNEQFF
TRBV4-2	TRBJ2-1	-	TRBD2	TGTGCCAGCAGCCAAGATCGAACGGGAGGGTATCGGAATGAGCAGTTCTTC	CASSQDRTGGYRNEQFF
TRBV5-6	TRBJ2-1	-	TRBD2	TGTGCCAGCAGCTTATGGACTAGAGAGGAGCAGTTCTTC	CASSLWTREEQFF
TRBV4-3	TRBJ2-1	-	-	TGCGCCAGCAGCCAAGATCGGAGGCGGTCGACCTACAATGAGCAGTTCTTC	CASSQDRRRSTYNEQFF
TRBV28	TRBJ2-1	-	-	TGTGCCAGCGTAGCGGTCTCCTACAATGAGCAGTTCTTC	CASVAVSYNEQFF
TRBV5-1	TRBJ2-2	-	-	TGCGCCAGCAGCTTGTCGCCAGGGGATGCCACCGGGGAGCTGTTTTTT	CASSLSPGDATGELFF
TRBV13	TRBJ2-6	-	TRBD1	TGTGCCAGCAGCTTAGGGGGACAGGGAATCTTTGGGGCCAACGTCCTGACTTTC	CASSLGGQGIFGANVLTF
TRBV15	TRBJ2-7	few	TRBD1	TGTGCCACCGCTCAGGACAGGTACTACGAGCAGTACTTC	CATAQDRYYEQYF
TRBV5-6	TRBJ2-3	-	-	TGTGCCAGCAGCTTGGCCCGCCCCCCTTGGGCTAGCACAGATACGCAGTATTTT	CASSLARPPWASTDTQYF
TRBV19	TRBJ1-2	-	TRBD1	TGTGCCAGTAGTATCGGAGGCGGACAGGGGCGCTATGGCTACACCTTC	CASSIGGGQGRYGYTF
TRBV4-2	TRBJ1-1	-	-	TGTGCCAGCAGCCAAGATGAAGGAGGGGACACTGAAGCTTTCTTT	CASSQDEGGDTEAFF
TRBV7-9	TRBJ1-1	-	-	TGTGCCAAACATACTCACCAAGGGGATCTGAACACTGAAGCTTTCTTT	CAKHTHQGDLNTEAFF
TRBV4-1	TRBJ1-2	few	-	TGCGCCAGCAGCCAAGTTCCAGTGCAGGGGTACTATGGCTACACCTTC	CASSQVPVQGYYGYTF
TRBV7-9	TRBJ2-7	-	TRBD2	TGTGCCAGCAGCTTAGGGGAGGGCCTCGGCGAGCAGTACTTC	CASSLGEGLGEQYF
TRBV30	TRBJ1-5	-	-	TGTGCCTGGAGTGTGGGAGCAGGAACTCATCAGCCCCAGCATTTT	CAWSVGAGTHQPQHF
TRBV6-1	TRBJ1-2	-	-	TGTGCCAGCAGTGAACCAGAGGGATTTGTGGGAGGCTACACCTTC	CASSEPEGFVGGYTF
TRBV29-1	TRBJ2-7	-	-	TGCAGCGTTGATTTGTTAACGGGGTCCTCCGAGCAGTACTTC	CSVDLLTGSSEQYF
TRBV7-9	TRBJ2-1	-	TRBD1	TGTGCCAGCAGCCCGCGACAGGGGGTTAGGAATGAGCAGTTCTTC	CASSPRQGVRNEQFF
TRBV27	TRBJ2-2	-	-	TGTGCCAGCAGGGGACTTTTCAACACCGGGGAGCTGTTTTTT	CASRGLFNTGELFF
TRBV15	TRBJ1-2	few	-	TGTGCCACCAGCAGAGATAGGAGTGGCTACACCTTC	CATSRDRSGYTF
TRBV19	TRBJ2-7	-	TRBD2	TGTGCCAGTAGTCCGGGGGGTCGGGTCGAGCAGTACTTC	CASSPGGRVEQYF
TRBV7-6	TRBJ1-2	few	TRBD1	TGTGCCAGCAGAGAGGGGGCGGGTGGCTACACCTTC	CASREGAGGYTF
TRBV7-2	TRBJ2-7	-	-	TGTGCCAGCAGCTATCCACTGAACTCCTACGAGCAGTACTTC	CASSYPLNSYEQYF
TRBV5-4	TRBJ1-2	-	TRBD1	TGTGCCAGCAGCCGCTTTATTCAAATAGGGGGCTCCGATGGCTACACCTTC	CASSRFIQIGGSDGYTF
TRBV19	TRBJ2-7	-	TRBD2	TGTGCCATCCCGACGAATCAGACTAGCGATACCTACGAGCAGTACTTC	CAIPTNQTSDTYEQYF
TRBV19	TRBJ1-5	-	-	TGTGCCAGTAGTATTTTCAGGGATAGCAATCAGCCCCAGCATTTT	CASSIFRDSNQPQHF
TRBV19	TRBJ2-3	-	-	TGTGCCAGTAGTATTGGTGCCAGGGGACAAGATACGCAGTATTTT	CASSIGARGQDTQYF
TRBV5-1	TRBJ2-3	-	-	TGCGCCAGCAGCTCAGCCGGGGGATCCACAGATACGCAGTATTTT	CASSSAGGSTDTQYF
TRBV5-1	TRBJ2-5	-	-	TGCGCCAGCAGCTTAGCGGTGGGAGAGACCCAGTACTTC	CASSLAVGETQYF
TRBV6-6	TRBJ2-3	-	-	TGTGCCAGCAGTCTAGGGGCCCAGTATTTT	CASSLGAQYF
TRBV4-2	TRBJ1-2	-	TRBD1	TGTGCCAGCAGCCATGAACAGGGGGCGGCTTTCGGCTACACCTTC	CASSHEQGAAFGYTF
TRBV6-5	TRBJ2-5	-	-	TGTGCCAGCAGTTACGTCTCTAGCGAAGAGACCCAGTACTTC	CASSYVSSEETQYF
TRBV14	TRBJ1-1	-	-	TGTGCCAGCAGCCAAATTCCGGACAACGAAGCTTTCTTT	CASSQIPDNEAFF
TRBV27	TRBJ2-1	-	TRBD2	TGTGCCAGCAGTCTAACGGGACTAGCGGGGTCCTCCCCCTGGGGCGAGCAGTTCTTC	CASSLTGLAGSSPWGEQFF
TRBV6-5	TRBJ1-2	-	-	TGTGCCAGCAGTTACCGGGCCGGGGGTGGTGGCTACACCTTC	CASSYRAGGGGYTF
TRBV19	TRBJ2-5	-	TRBD2	TGTGCCAGTGCAGCGGGGACCCAAGAGACCCAGTACTTC	CASAAGTQETQYF
TRBV19	TRBJ1-1	-	-	TGTGCCAGTAGTATAGCCAGGCTTACCGACACTGAAGCTTTCTTT	CASSIARLTDTEAFF
TRBV4-3	TRBJ2-2	-	TRBD1	TGCGCCAGCAGCCCCGGACCGGGACAGGGGCGAGGCGGGGAGCTGTTTTTT	CASSPGPGQGRGGELFF
TRBV7-2	TRBJ1-5	-	-	TGTGCCAGCAGCCAAGGGGGTCATCAGCCCCAGCATTTT	CASSQGGHQPQHF
TRBV28	TRBJ2-7	once	TRBD1	TGTGCCAGCAGTTTAGGGACAGGGGGTAGGGAGCAGTACTTC	CASSLGTGGREQYF
TRBV6-5	TRBJ2-7	once	-	TGTGCCAGCAGTTACTCGATTGGGACTTACTCCTACGAGCAGTACTTC	CASSYSIGTYSYEQYF
TRBV15	TRBJ2-5	-	-	TGTGCCACCAGCAGGGACAGCTACGACGAGACCCAGTACTTC	CATSRDSYDETQYF
TRBV11-2	TRBJ2-1	-	TRBD2	TGTGCCAGCAGCTTAGTAGCGGGATTTTTCAATGAGCAGTTCTTC	CASSLVAGFFNEQFF
TRBV4-3	TRBJ1-4	-	-	TGCGCCAGCAGCCAAGTTATGGCCACTAATGAAAAACTGTTTTTT	CASSQVMATNEKLFF
TRBV9	TRBJ2-1	-	TRBD2	TGTGCCAGCAGCGCCCCGACTAGCGGGAGGGGTGACAATGAGCAGTTCTTC	CASSAPTSGRGDNEQFF